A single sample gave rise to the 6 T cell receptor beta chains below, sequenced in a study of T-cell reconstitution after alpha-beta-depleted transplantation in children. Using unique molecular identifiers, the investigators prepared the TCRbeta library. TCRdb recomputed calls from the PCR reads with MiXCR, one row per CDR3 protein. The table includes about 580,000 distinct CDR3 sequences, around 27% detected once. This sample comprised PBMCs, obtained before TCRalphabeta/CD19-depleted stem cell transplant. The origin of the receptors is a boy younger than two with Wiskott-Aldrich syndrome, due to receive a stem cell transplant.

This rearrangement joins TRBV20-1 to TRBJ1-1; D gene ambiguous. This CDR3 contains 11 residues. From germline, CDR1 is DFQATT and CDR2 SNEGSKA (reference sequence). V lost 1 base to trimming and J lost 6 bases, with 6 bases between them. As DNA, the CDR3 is TGCAGTGCTAGAGTTTTAGCTGAAGCTTTCTTT. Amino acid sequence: CSARVLAEAFF.

The CDR3 DNA follows: TGCAGTGCTAGTATAGCGGGAGGGCCTGTCTCCGAGCAGTACTTC. It encodes CSASIAGGPVSEQYF. The chain is built from TRBV20-1 and TRBJ2-7, with TRBD2 matching 11 bases. Germline lookup yields CDR1 DFQATT and CDR2 SNEGSKA (reference sequence). The CDR3 contains 15 residues. Unmatched junction bases numbered 10, after V lost 3 bases and J lost 6 bases.

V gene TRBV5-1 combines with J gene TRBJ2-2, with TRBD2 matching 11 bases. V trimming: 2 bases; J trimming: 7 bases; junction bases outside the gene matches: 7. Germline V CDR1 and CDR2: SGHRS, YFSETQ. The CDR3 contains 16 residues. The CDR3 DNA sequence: TGCGCCAGCAGCTTTAGCGGGAGGGCCTCTTACGGGGAGCTGTTTTTT. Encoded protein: CASSFSGRASYGELFF. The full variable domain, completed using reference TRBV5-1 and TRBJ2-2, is KAGVTQTPRYLIKTRGQQVTLSCSPISGHRSVSWYQQTPGQGLQFLFEYFSETQRNKGNFPGRFSGRQFSNSRSEMNVSTLELGDSALYLCASSFSGRASYGELFFGEGSRLTVL.

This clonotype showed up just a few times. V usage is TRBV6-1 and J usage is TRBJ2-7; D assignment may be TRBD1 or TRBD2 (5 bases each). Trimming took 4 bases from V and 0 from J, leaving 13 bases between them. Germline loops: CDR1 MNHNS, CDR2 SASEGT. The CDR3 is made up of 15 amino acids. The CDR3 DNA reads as TGTGCCAGCAGTGGTGGGGGTAAAAACTCCTACGAGCAGTACTTC. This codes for CASSGGGKNSYEQYF.

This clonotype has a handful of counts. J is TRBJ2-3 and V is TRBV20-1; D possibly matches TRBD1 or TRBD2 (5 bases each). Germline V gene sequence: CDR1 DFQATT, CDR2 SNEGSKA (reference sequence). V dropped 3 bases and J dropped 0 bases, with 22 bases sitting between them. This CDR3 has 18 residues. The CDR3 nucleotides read TGCAGTGCTAGTCTGTATCAGGGACGGATCATTAGCACAGATACGCAGTATTTT. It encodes CSASLYQGRIISTDTQYF.

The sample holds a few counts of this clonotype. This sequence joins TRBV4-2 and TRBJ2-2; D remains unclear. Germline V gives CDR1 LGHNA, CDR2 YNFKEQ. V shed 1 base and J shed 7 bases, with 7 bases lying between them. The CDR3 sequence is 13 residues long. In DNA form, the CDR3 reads TGTGCCAGCAGCCAAGGAGTGGACGGGGAGCTGTTTTTT. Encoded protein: CASSQGVDGELFF.